Listed below are T cell receptor beta chains from one sample, sequenced in a study of identical twins. TCRdb passed the 5' RACE reads through MiXCR, listing each CDR3 protein once. The table records approximately 680,000 distinct CDR3 sequences, less than 9% of them present only once. These data were likewise used in another study, on yellow fever vaccine responses in identical twins.

Sequences were obtained from PBMCs. These receptors all come from a woman aged 18-35 years in good health. Each CDR3 is given with its conserved first and last residue. A D gene is named only where the DNA matches it firmly. For some rows the clone size is stated as once, few or many, or as a class when expanded; others skip it.

D	J	size	V	CDR3	DNA
-	TRBJ1-5	few	TRBV2	CASSEGVGQPQHF	TGTGCCAGCAGTGAGGGTGTGGGTCAGCCCCAGCATTTT
TRBD2	TRBJ2-5	-	TRBV2	CASSVAGGRETQYF	TGTGCCAGCAGTGTGGCGGGGGGGCGGGAGACCCAGTACTTC
TRBD2	TRBJ2-1	few	TRBV24-1	CATSFRGGTNEQFF	TGTGCCACCAGCTTCCGGGGGGGGACCAATGAGCAGTTCTTC
-	TRBJ2-1	many	TRBV24-1	CATSDVDNEQFF	TGTGCCACCAGTGACGTCGACAATGAGCAGTTCTTC
-	TRBJ1-2	few	TRBV20-1	CSGLSPGFGYTF	TGCAGTGGGCTGAGTCCGGGGTTTGGCTACACCTTC
-	TRBJ1-1	few	TRBV11-2	CASSFRGAMNTEAFF	TGTGCCAGCAGCTTTCGGGGGGCCATGAACACTGAAGCTTTCTTT
-	TRBJ2-2	-	TRBV7-9	CASSFKDHTGELFF	TGTGCCAGCAGCTTCAAGGACCACACCGGGGAGCTGTTTTTT
TRBD1	TRBJ1-1	-	TRBV11-2	CASSPWTGKNTEAFF	TGTGCCAGCAGCCCCTGGACAGGGAAGAACACTGAAGCTTTCTTT
TRBD2	TRBJ2-1	few	TRBV5-1	CASRTAGTSGREGNEQFF	TGCGCCAGCAGAACCGCCGGGACTAGCGGGAGGGAAGGAAATGAGCAGTTCTTC
-	TRBJ2-3	-	TRBV15	CATSRDPAGPDTQYF	TGTGCCACCAGCAGAGATCCGGCAGGGCCAGATACGCAGTATTTT
TRBD1	TRBJ1-3	-	TRBV12-3/TRBV12-4	CASRIRGTGNTIYF	TGTGCCAGCAGAATCAGGGGGACTGGAAACACCATATATTTT
TRBD1	TRBJ1-4	-	TRBV13	CASSRRQGGEKLFF	TGTGCCAGCAGCAGGAGACAGGGAGGAGAAAAACTGTTTTTT
-	TRBJ2-2	few	TRBV18	CASSPDVTVGELFF	TGTGCCAGCTCACCGGATGTGACAGTCGGGGAGCTGTTTTTT
TRBD2	TRBJ2-1	few	TRBV28	CASSPRLAGDVEQFF	TGTGCCAGCAGTCCCCGACTAGCGGGAGATGTTGAGCAGTTCTTC
-	TRBJ2-1	-	TRBV14	CASSRSIYLGNEQFF	TGTGCCAGCAGCCGGTCTATCTACTTAGGCAATGAGCAGTTCTTC
-	TRBJ1-1	many	TRBV29-1	CSVVPFTALNTEAFF	TGCAGCGTTGTCCCCTTTACCGCCCTAAACACTGAAGCTTTCTTT
-	TRBJ1-3	many	TRBV15	CATSTDYQNTIYF	TGTGCCACCTCGACAGATTACCAAAACACCATATATTTT
-	TRBJ1-1	many	TRBV28	CASSDRMNTEAFF	TGTGCCAGCAGTGACAGGATGAACACTGAAGCTTTCTTT
-	TRBJ1-1	many	TRBV16	CASSQFRQSNTEAFF	TGTGCCAGCAGCCAATTCCGGCAATCGAACACTGAAGCTTTCTTT
-	TRBJ1-1	few	TRBV28	CASSQNRRGGAFF	TGTGCCAGCAGTCAGAACAGGAGAGGGGGAGCTTTCTTT
TRBD1	TRBJ2-5	many	TRBV5-5	CASSLPRGQQETQYF	TGTGCCAGCAGCCTTCCGAGGGGACAGCAAGAGACCCAGTACTTC
-	TRBJ2-7	-	TRBV2	CASLRSSYEQYF	TGTGCCAGCTTGCGCAGCTCCTACGAGCAGTACTTC
-	TRBJ2-2	many	TRBV5-1	CASSLTVTNTGELFF	TGCGCCAGCAGCTTGACAGTAACGAACACCGGGGAGCTGTTTTTT
TRBD1	TRBJ1-1	-	TRBV5-1	CASSSQGPEAFF	TGCGCCAGCAGCTCACAGGGGCCTGAAGCTTTCTTT
-	TRBJ1-2	-	TRBV10-3	CAITETGGAGYTF	TGTGCCATCACCGAAACGGGGGGGGCTGGCTACACCTTC
-	TRBJ2-1	many	TRBV29-1	CSVAGESYNEQFF	TGCAGCGTTGCAGGGGAGTCCTACAATGAGCAGTTCTTC
-	TRBJ2-3	-	TRBV14	CASSQYGGRSTDTQYF	TGTGCCAGCAGCCAGTATGGAGGGAGAAGCACAGATACGCAGTATTTT
-	TRBJ1-1	few	TRBV27	CASGTGNTEAFF	TGTGCCAGCGGGACGGGGAACACTGAAGCTTTCTTT